The 30 T cell receptor beta chains listed next were all sequenced from one sample in a study of T cell responses to AZD1222 COVID-19 vaccine. The assay was immunoSEQ multiplex PCR, and TCRdb's table has in-frame clones only and misses some. The table records 150,000 to 200,000 clones, 85% to 95% of them present only once. The sequencing used peripheral blood, collected on day 0 of AZD1222 vaccination. The source is an adult in good health.

The V call is TRBV3-1 (or the pseudogene TRBV3-2), the J call TRBJ2-3; D gene ambiguous. Deletions cut 3 bases from V and 0 bases from J, with 7 bases between. The CDR3 sequence is 14 residues long. CDR1 is LGHDT, CDR2 YNNKEL, per germline (reference sequence). DNA of the CDR3: TGTGCCAGCAGCCAGCAACCTAGCACAGATACGCAGTATTTT. This translates into CASSQQPSTDTQYF.

The chain is built from TRBV6-5 and TRBJ1-2; maybe TRBD1 (6 bases). This CDR3 comprises 16 residues. Germline-derived CDR1 and CDR2 are MNHEY and SVGAGI. V was cut by 3 bases and J by 5 bases, with 19 bases left in between. This CDR3 reads CASSYLNRVNVYGYTF. The CDR3 bases are TGTGCCAGCAGTTATTTAAACAGGGTGAACGTTTATGGCTACACCTTC.

The rearrangement joins TRBV19 to TRBJ1-2; the D gene is possibly TRBD1 (6 bases). Trimming removed 4 bases from V and 7 bases from J, with 7 bases in between. Germline CDR1 LNHDA, CDR2 SQIVND (reference sequence). The CDR3 spans 11 residues. CDR3 bases: TGTGCCAGTAGTAGGGACATTGGCTACACCTTC. It specifies CASSRDIGYTF.

This chain joins TRBV19 and TRBJ2-5; D is perhaps TRBD1 or TRBD2 (5 bases each). V was cut by 5 bases and J by 3 bases, with 16 bases left in between. This CDR3 contains 15 residues. Germline V gives CDR1 LNHDA, CDR2 SQIVND (reference sequence). The CDR3 loop is CASSLGPWGEETQYF. The CDR3 coding sequence is TGTGCCAGTAGTTTGGGGCCCTGGGGAGAAGAGACCCAGTACTTC.

This sequence joins TRBV7-6 and TRBJ1-6; the D is unclear. Looked up from germline, CDR1 is SGHVS and CDR2 is FNYEAQ. CDR3 length: 15 amino acids. V was shortened by 1 base and J by 10 bases, with 14 bases between the two germline ends. As DNA, the CDR3 is TGTGCCAGCAGCTTAGTTAATAGGATGAAGTCACCCCTCCACTTT. Its protein is CASSLVNRMKSPLHF.

CDR3: CASSPLDEGPAYNEQFF. The CDR3 DNA reads as TGTGCCAGCAGCCCACTTGACGAGGGGCCTGCCTACAATGAGCAGTTCTTC. The chain is built from TRBV2 and TRBJ2-1; D possibly matches TRBD1 or TRBD2 (5 bases each). This CDR3 region has 17 residues. Trimming cost V 6 bases and J 2 bases, with 20 bases left between them. Germline-derived CDR1 and CDR2 are SNHLY and FYNNEI. Together with reference TRBV2 and TRBJ2-1, the CDR3 gives the full variable domain: EPEVTQTPSHQVTQMGQEVILRCVPISNHLYFYWYRQILGQKVEFLVSFYNNEISEKSEIFDDQFSVERPDGSNFTLKIRSTKLEDSAMYFCASSPLDEGPAYNEQFFGPGTRLTVL.

The rearrangement uses TRBV4-2 and TRBJ1-6; D gene unclear. This CDR3 is 15 amino acids long. Germline assignment: CDR1 LGHNA and CDR2 YNFKEQ. The V end lost 0 bases, the J end lost 2 bases, and 5 bases lay between the germline ends. The CDR3 region is CASSQDSPYNSPLHF. For the CDR3, the DNA is TGTGCCAGCAGCCAAGATTCCCCCTATAATTCACCCCTCCACTTT.

This clone occurred a few times. The chain uses TRBV19 and TRBJ1-5; the D gene is possibly TRBD1 (5 bases). This CDR3 has 15 residues. V lost 5 bases, J lost 6 bases, and 17 bases lay in between. In germline, CDR1 is LNHDA, CDR2 SQIVND (reference sequence). CDR3 amino acids: CASSLQVRHPQPQHF. The CDR3 DNA follows: TGTGCCAGTAGTCTACAGGTTCGACACCCTCAGCCCCAGCATTTT.

The V call is TRBV7-8, the J call TRBJ2-1; 10 positions agree with TRBD2. This CDR3 is 15 amino acids long. Losses at the gene ends were 5 bases for V and 6 bases for J; bases not matched to a gene: 7. The germline gives CDR1 SGHVS, CDR2 FQNEAQ. The CDR3 nucleotides are TGTGCCAGCAGCCGGACTAGCGGTATCCTCAATGAGCAGTTCTTC. It specifies CASSRTSGILNEQFF.

The J gene is TRBJ2-2, the V gene TRBV19, with 7 nucleotides matching TRBD2. The CDR3 runs 16 residues. Per the germline V gene, CDR1 is LNHDA and CDR2 is SQIVND (reference sequence). V shed 3 bases, J shed 5 bases, and the junction held 9 bases outside the gene matches. The CDR3 coding sequence is TGTGCCAGTAGTATTTGGGCGGGAGTGTCGACCGGGGAGCTGTTTTTT. This translates into CASSIWAGVSTGELFF.

The chain uses TRBV5-4 and TRBJ2-1; 7 bases are a match to TRBD1. V lost 0 bases and J lost 9; bases outside the gene matches: 6. The germline CDR1 and CDR2 sequences are SGHNT and YYREEE (reference sequence). CDR3 length: 14 amino acids. The CDR3 reads CASSLEGQSREQFF. CDR3 DNA: TGTGCCAGCAGCTTGGAGGGACAGTCTCGTGAGCAGTTCTTC.

This clone was seen just once. This CDR3 is CASSVEPSGNTEAFF. CDR3 bases: TGTGCCAGCAGCGTAGAACCATCGGGGAACACTGAAGCTTTCTTT. This chain links TRBV9 with TRBJ1-1; D is undetermined. Trimming removed 0 bases at V and 1 base at J, with 10 bases between. The CDR3 extends over 15 amino acids. The germline CDR1 and CDR2 sequences are SGDLS and YYNGEE. Combining the CDR3 with reference TRBV9 and TRBJ1-1 gives the whole variable domain DSGVTQTPKHLITATGQRVTLRCSPRSGDLSVYWYQQSLDQGLQFLIQYYNGEERAKGNILERFSAQQFPDLHSELNLSSLELGDSALYFCASSVEPSGNTEAFFGQGTRLTVV.

The chain recombines TRBV4-1 with TRBJ2-3; perhaps TRBD2 as D (5 bases). Germline-derived CDR1 and CDR2 are MGHRA and YSYEKL. The CDR3 consists of 11 residues. Trimming shortened V by 4 bases and J by 7 bases, and 6 bases separated the two germline ends. This CDR3 is CASSPGNTQYF. The CDR3 DNA sequence: TGCGCCAGCAGCCCCGGGAATACGCAGTATTTT.

The chain has TRBV30 and TRBJ1-1, with no clear D. V dropped 0 bases and J dropped 6 bases, with 8 bases sitting between them. Per germline, CDR1 GTSNPN and CDR2 SVGIG (reference sequence). This CDR3 comprises 12 residues. CDR3 sequence (DNA): TGTGCCTGGAGTGTAAATCCAGCTGAAGCTTTCTTT. It is translated as CAWSVNPAEAFF.

The chain joins TRBV10-1 to TRBJ1-1; D ambiguous. Trimming shortened V by 2 bases and J by 4 bases, and 11 bases separated the two germline ends. The CDR3 is 14 residues long. Germline V lookup: CDR1 WNHNN, CDR2 SYGVQD (reference sequence). CDR3 region: CASSEGGTVTEAFF. The CDR3 DNA follows: TGCGCCAGCAGTGAGGGAGGCACGGTCACTGAAGCTTTCTTT.

The J gene is TRBJ1-2, the V gene TRBV24-1; D is undetermined. Germline CDR1 KGHDR, CDR2 SFDVKD. This CDR3 is built from 16 residues. Trimming removed 9 bases at V and 3 bases at J, with 22 bases between. The CDR3 here is CATGVTLPPGDYGYTF. The CDR3, as DNA: TGTGCCACCGGGGTTACTCTCCCCCCCGGTGACTATGGCTACACCTTC.

The chain links TRBV28 to TRBJ1-1, with D unclear. The germline V gene encodes CDR1 MDHEN and CDR2 SYDVKM. The CDR3 has 14 amino acids. Trimming removed 2 bases from V and 1 base from J, with 8 bases in between. The CDR3, as DNA: TGTGCCAGCAGTTTACACAGATCGAACACTGAAGCTTTCTTT. Translating gives CASSLHRSNTEAFF.

J is TRBJ1-3 and V is TRBV5-8, with a weak D call TRBD1 (6 bases). V shed 6 bases and J shed 4 bases, with 14 bases lying between them. Germline CDR1 and CDR2: SGHTS and YDEGEE. This CDR3 region has 14 residues. This chain's CDR3 is CASNQGRKGNTIYF. The CDR3 bases are TGTGCCAGCAACCAGGGGAGGAAGGGAAACACCATATATTTT.

V usage is TRBV19 and J usage is TRBJ2-6; D is possibly TRBD2 (6 bases). Trimming stripped 4 bases from V and 2 bases from J, with 21 bases between. Germline-derived CDR1 and CDR2 are LNHDA and SQIVND (reference sequence). This CDR3 spans 19 amino acids. Here the CDR3 DNA reads TGTGCCAGTAGTACCCCGGTCGGAGGAGGGGCAGCTGGGGCCAACGTCCTGACTTTC. Protein product: CASSTPVGGGAAGANVLTF.

This chain joins TRBV27 and TRBJ2-1, with a weak D call TRBD1 (5 bases). V was pared by 6 bases and J by 0 bases, with 12 bases between. Germline V CDR1 and CDR2: MNHEY, SMNVEV (reference sequence). The CDR3 has 15 amino acids. CDR3 protein: CASRSDRSSYNEQFF. In DNA, the CDR3 is TGTGCCAGCAGATCAGACAGATCCTCCTACAATGAGCAGTTCTTC.

Only one count was recorded for this clone. The V and J genes are TRBV25-1 and TRBJ1-5; no definite D call. With 6 bases removed from V and 1 base from J, the gap between germline ends came to 4 bases. The length of the CDR3 is 12 residues. The germline V gene encodes CDR1 MGHDK and CDR2 SYGVNS. The CDR3, as DNA: TGTGCCAGCAGGACGAGCAATCAGCCCCAGCATTTT. It specifies CASRTSNQPQHF.

J is TRBJ2-7 and V is TRBV19; D call uncertain. The germline CDR1 and CDR2 sequences are LNHDA and SQIVND (reference sequence). The CDR3 extends over 13 amino acids. Trimming left V 7 bases short and J 5 bases short, with 15 bases between. In DNA form, the CDR3 reads TGTGCCAGTACGTCGGCAGATCGGAACGAGCAGTACTTC. It translates to CASTSADRNEQYF.

The CDR3 DNA reads TGTGCCAGCAGTTTTGGTACAAGTTACGAGCAGTACTTC. This encodes CASSFGTSYEQYF. The V gene is TRBV12-3 or TRBV12-4, the J gene TRBJ2-7; no firm D call. The CDR3 has 13 amino acids. V was pared by 3 bases and J by 4 bases, with 10 bases between.

The chain employs TRBV5-5 and TRBJ1-5, with D hard to call. Per germline, CDR1 SGHKS and CDR2 YYEKEE (reference sequence). The V gene lost 4 bases and the J gene lost 2 bases, with 19 bases spanning the gap. The CDR3 totals 17 residues. The CDR3 loop reads CASSPGRETGGNQPQHF. For the CDR3, the DNA is TGTGCCAGCAGCCCCGGTAGGGAGACTGGGGGCAATCAGCCCCAGCATTTT.

CDR3 DNA: TGTGCCAGCGCTCTATCTCTCTGGGAGCAGTACTTC. Translated: CASALSLWEQYF. The chain links TRBV6-5 to TRBJ2-7; D not resolved. Germline CDR1 MNHEY, CDR2 SVGAGI. With 8 bases removed from V and 7 bases from J, the gap between germline ends came to 15 bases. CDR3 length: 12 residues.

In its sample, this clone was seen once. The CDR3 loop is CAWSSIQGTLGYTF. CDR3 DNA sequence: TGTGCCTGGAGCAGCATACAGGGGACCCTGGGCTACACCTTC. The V call is TRBV30, the J call TRBJ1-2; 7 bases match TRBD1. V was pared by 3 bases and J by 8 bases, with 12 bases of the junction left unmatched. CDR3 length: 14 amino acids. Germline CDR1 and CDR2: GTSNPN and SVGIG (reference sequence).

The count of this clone is one. The chain is built from TRBV28 and TRBJ1-2; D unresolved. Germline V gives CDR1 MDHEN, CDR2 SYDVKM. Deletions cut 5 bases from V and 4 bases from J, with 8 bases between. The CDR3 covers 12 residues. The CDR3 loop is CASSEGTYGYTF. The CDR3 nucleotides are TGTGCCAGCAGTGAGGGAACCTATGGCTACACCTTC.

This clone has a single count. The genes are TRBV12-3 or TRBV12-4 and TRBJ1-2, with unresolved D. The V end was cut by 4 bases, the J end by 1 base, with 4 bases between. CDR3 length equals 12 residues. In DNA form, the CDR3 reads TGTGCCAGCAGTTGGGTTAACTATGGCTACACCTTC. Residues: CASSWVNYGYTF.

This chain joins TRBV19 and TRBJ2-3; 12 bases line up with TRBD2. This CDR3 contains 15 residues. V was clipped by 10 bases and J by 0 bases; unmatched bases: 5. Germline V gene sequence: CDR1 LNHDA, CDR2 SQIVND (reference sequence). The CDR3 reads CATGTSGHSTDTQYF. As DNA, the CDR3 is TGTGCCACCGGGACTAGCGGGCATAGCACAGATACGCAGTATTTT.

The genes are TRBV19 and TRBJ1-1; D gene unclear. The CDR3 runs to 14 residues. Looked up from germline, CDR1 is LNHDA and CDR2 is SQIVND (reference sequence). Deletions cut 1 base from V and 2 bases from J, with 8 bases between. The CDR3 coding sequence is TGTGCCAGTAGTATAGTAGGCGGAAACACTGAAGCTTTCTTT. This sequence encodes CASSIVGGNTEAFF.